This TCR beta chain was recovered during a study of blood T cell repertoires in COVID-19 (dated by TCRdb to 2018 to 2020). Regarding the complete study: The collaborator samples originated in the United States, Italy and Spain and spanned the acute and convalescent phases of COVID-19. The material from the prospective study consisted of cDNA or gDNA derived from T cells, B-cell-depleted T cells, or PBMCs. The dataset comprised deeply sampled blood TCRbeta repertoires from subjects exposed to, actively infected with, or recovered from COVID-19. The repertoires were made available in a free public database intended to serve as a resource for research on the immune response to SARS-CoV-2. The samples were drawn from the first 160 participants of the ongoing ImmuneRACE study and from roughly 1,300 subjects provided by 6 global collaborators. Nearly every sample came with metadata listing a de-identified subject ID, COVID-19 status, age in years and sex. Where available, HLA class I and class II types were obtained from metadata supplied by the sample provider rather than from assay-based typing.

As concerns this clone: Its antigen target is currently unknown. Base qualities are not provided; no much larger clone lies one nucleotide away.

V is reduced by 4 bases and J by 3 bases, leaving a spacing of 8 bases between them. Measured from the cysteine to the phenylalanine, the CDR3 is 13 residues long. The retained sequence is limited to the CDR3, 39 bases, with the frame set at the first base. TCRbeta CDR3 regions were amplified from genomic DNA using the immunoSEQ Assay, a bias-controlled multiplex PCR. The authors processed their data as follows. The number of nucleated cells in each sample was estimated by amplification of reference gene primers within the assay. To quantify the absolute abundance of each unique TCRbeta CDR3 rearrangement, sequence reads were collapsed and filtered. Productive Simpson clonality was computed per sample as the square root of Simpson's diversity index over productive rearrangements. TCRdb mirrors the immuneACCESS table, restricted to in-frame sequences. Some clones are absent from its copies; in checked studies, under half trace to an unresolved V gene, and the reason for the others is unknown. V and J calls and clone size come straight from that table; D and trimming were deduced from the DNA. This sample comprises around 100,000 clones, approximately 89% of them detected only once. The ten biggest clones cover about 15% of the sample.

Study-wide conclusions, independent of this receptor: The amount of clinical and demographic metadata varied by source and participant and was provided uncurated.

Each collaborating institution followed its own protocols to collect whole blood in K2EDTA tubes. For TCRbeta analysis, collaborators shipped samples in one of three forms: frozen whole blood, isolated PBMCs, or DNA extracted from either of those sample types. The sequenced material came from peripheral blood. In this chain, TRBV12-3 or TRBV12-4 is recombined with TRBJ2-3; the D gene identity is not certain. This TCR derives from a woman older than 75 in a cohort sampled during active COVID-19. The CDR3: CASSSGMTDTQYF. At the DNA level, the sequence is TGTGCCAGCAGTTCCGGTATGACAGATACGCAGTATTTT.